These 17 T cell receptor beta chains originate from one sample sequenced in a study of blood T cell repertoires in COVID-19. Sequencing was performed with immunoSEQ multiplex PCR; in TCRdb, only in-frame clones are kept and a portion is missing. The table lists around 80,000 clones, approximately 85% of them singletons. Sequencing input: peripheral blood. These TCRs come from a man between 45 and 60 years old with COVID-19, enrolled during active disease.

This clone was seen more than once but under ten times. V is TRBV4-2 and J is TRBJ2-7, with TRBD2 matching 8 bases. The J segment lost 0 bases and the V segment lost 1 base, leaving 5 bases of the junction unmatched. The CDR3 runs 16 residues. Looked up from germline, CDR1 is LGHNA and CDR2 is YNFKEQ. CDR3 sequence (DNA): TGTGCCAGCAGCCAAGCGGAAACTAGCGGCTCCTACGAGCAGTACTTC. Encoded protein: CASSQAETSGSYEQYF.

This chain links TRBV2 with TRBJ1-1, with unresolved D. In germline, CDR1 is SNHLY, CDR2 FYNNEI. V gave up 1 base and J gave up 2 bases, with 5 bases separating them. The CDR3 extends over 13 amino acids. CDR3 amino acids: CASSEGVNTEAFF. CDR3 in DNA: TGTGCCAGCAGTGAAGGCGTAAACACTGAAGCTTTCTTT.

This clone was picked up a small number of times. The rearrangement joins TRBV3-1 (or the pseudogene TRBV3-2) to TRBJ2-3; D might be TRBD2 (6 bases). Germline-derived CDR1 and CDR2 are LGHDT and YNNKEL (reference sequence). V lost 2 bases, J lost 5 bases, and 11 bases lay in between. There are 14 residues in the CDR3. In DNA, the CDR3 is TGTGCCAGCAGCCAAAAGCTAGCGAGAGATACGCAGTATTTT. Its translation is CASSQKLARDTQYF.

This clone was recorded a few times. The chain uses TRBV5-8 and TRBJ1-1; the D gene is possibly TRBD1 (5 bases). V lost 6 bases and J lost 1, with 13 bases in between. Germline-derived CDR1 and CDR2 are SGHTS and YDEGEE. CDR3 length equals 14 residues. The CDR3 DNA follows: TGTGCCAGCACCTCCTGGGGGGGGAACACTGAAGCTTTCTTT. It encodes CASTSWGGNTEAFF.

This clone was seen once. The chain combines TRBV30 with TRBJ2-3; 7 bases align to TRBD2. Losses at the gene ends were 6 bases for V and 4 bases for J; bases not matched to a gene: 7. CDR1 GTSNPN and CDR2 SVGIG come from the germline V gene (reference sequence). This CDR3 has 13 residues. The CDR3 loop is CACPLRGADTQYF. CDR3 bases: TGTGCCTGTCCTCTCCGGGGGGCAGATACGCAGTATTTT.

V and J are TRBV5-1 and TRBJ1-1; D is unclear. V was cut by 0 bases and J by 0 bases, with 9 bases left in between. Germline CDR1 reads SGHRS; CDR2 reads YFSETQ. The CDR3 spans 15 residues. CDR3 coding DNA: TGCGCCAGCAGCTTGGGAGCACCAATGAACACTGAAGCTTTCTTT. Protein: CASSLGAPMNTEAFF. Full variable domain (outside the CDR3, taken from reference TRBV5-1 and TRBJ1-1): KAGVTQTPRYLIKTRGQQVTLSCSPISGHRSVSWYQQTPGQGLQFLFEYFSETQRNKGNFPGRFSGRQFSNSRSEMNVSTLELGDSALYLCASSLGAPMNTEAFFGQGTRLTVV.

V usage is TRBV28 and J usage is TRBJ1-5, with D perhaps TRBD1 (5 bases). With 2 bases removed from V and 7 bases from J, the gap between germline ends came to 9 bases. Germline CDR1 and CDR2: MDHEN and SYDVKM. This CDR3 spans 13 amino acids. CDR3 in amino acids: CASSLVGAQPQHF. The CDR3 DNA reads TGTGCCAGCAGTTTAGTAGGGGCCCAGCCCCAGCATTTT.

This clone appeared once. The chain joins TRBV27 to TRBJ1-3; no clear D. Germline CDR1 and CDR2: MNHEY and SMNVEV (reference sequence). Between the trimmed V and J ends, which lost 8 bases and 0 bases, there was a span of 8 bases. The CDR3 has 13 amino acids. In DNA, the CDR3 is TGTGCCAGCGGTGCAGGCTCTGGAAACACCATATATTTT. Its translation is CASGAGSGNTIYF.

The CDR3 DNA is TGTGCCTGGAGTGTAGGAACAGTGAACACTGAAGCTTTCTTT. It yields the protein CAWSVGTVNTEAFF. V and J are TRBV30 and TRBJ1-1; D is unresolved. This CDR3 spans 14 amino acids. Between the trimmed V and J ends, which lost 0 bases and 0 bases, there was a span of 8 bases. Germline values: CDR1 GTSNPN, CDR2 SVGIG (reference sequence).

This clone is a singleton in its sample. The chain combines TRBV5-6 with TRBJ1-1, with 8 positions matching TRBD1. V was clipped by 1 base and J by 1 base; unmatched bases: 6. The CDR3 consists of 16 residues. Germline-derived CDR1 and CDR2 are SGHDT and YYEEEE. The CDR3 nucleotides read TGTGCCAGCAGCTTGATCCCTACAGGGGGGAACACTGAAGCTTTCTTT. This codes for CASSLIPTGGNTEAFF. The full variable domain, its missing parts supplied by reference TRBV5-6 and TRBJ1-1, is DAGVTQSPTHLIKTRGQQVTLRCSPKSGHDTVSWYQQALGQGPQFIFQYYEEEERQRGNFPDRFSGHQFPNYSSELNVNALLLGDSALYLCASSLIPTGGNTEAFFGQGTRLTVV.

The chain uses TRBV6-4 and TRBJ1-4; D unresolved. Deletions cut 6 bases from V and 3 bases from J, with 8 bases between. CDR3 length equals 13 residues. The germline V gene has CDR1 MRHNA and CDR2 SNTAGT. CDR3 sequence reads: CASSPQANEKLFF. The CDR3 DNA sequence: TGTGCCAGCAGCCCTCAGGCTAATGAAAAACTGTTTTTT.

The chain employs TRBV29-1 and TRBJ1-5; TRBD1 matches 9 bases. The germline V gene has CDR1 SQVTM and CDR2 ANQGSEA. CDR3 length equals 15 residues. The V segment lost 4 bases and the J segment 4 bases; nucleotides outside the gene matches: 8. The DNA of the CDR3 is TGCAGCGTTGGAACAGGGGGCGCGGGAAATCAGCCCCAGCATTTT. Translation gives CSVGTGGAGNQPQHF.

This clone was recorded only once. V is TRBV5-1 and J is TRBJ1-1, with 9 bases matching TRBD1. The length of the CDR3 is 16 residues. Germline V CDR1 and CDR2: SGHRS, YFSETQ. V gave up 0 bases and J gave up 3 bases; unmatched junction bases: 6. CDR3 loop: CASSLGTGEADTEAFF. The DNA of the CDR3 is TGCGCCAGCAGCTTGGGGACAGGGGAGGCAGACACTGAAGCTTTCTTT.

The CDR3 protein is CASSHGAGRAFF. The CDR3 coding sequence is TGCGCCAGCAGCCATGGGGCGGGGAGAGCTTTCTTT. The chain uses TRBV4-1 and TRBJ1-1, with D perhaps matching TRBD1 (5 bases). The CDR3 has 12 amino acids. V was trimmed by 3 bases and J by 10 bases, leaving 12 bases between them. Germline CDR1 reads MGHRA; CDR2 reads YSYEKL.

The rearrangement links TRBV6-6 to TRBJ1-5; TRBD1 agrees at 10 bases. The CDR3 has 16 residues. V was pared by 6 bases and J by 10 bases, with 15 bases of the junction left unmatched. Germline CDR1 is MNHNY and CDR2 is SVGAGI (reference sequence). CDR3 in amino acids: CASSRTGTGVSEPQHF. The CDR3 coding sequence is TGTGCCAGCAGCCGAACTGGGACAGGGGTATCAGAACCCCAGCATTTT.

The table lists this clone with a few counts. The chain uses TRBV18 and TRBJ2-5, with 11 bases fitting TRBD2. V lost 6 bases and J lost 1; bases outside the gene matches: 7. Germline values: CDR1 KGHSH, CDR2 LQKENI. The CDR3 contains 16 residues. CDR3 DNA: TGTGCCAGCTCGCCCCAACTAGCGGGAGTCCAAGAGACCCAGTACTTC. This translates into CASSPQLAGVQETQYF.

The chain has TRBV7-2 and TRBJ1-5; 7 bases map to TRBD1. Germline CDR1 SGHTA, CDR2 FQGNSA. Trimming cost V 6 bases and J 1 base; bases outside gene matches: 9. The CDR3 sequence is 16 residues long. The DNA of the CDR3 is TGTGCCAGCAGACCCAGGGGGTCTGTGAGCAATCAGCCCCAGCATTTT. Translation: CASRPRGSVSNQPQHF.